Listed below are T cell receptor beta chains from one sample, sequenced in a study of blood T cell repertoires in COVID-19. Produced via immunoSEQ multiplex PCR; TCRdb's table is partial and in-frame only. The data hold some 98,000 clones, with 82% observed a single time. Sequenced input: peripheral blood. The receptors were sampled from a man aged 65 to 79 with active or convalescent COVID-19. CDR3s include the opening cysteine and the closing phenylalanine or tryptophan. D genes are given only for firm matches. For some rows the clone size is stated as once, few or many, or as a class when expanded; others skip it.

D,length,V,J,size,DNA,CDR3
.,14,TRBV27,TRBJ1-2,few,TGTGCCAGCAGTTTTTCGGGGAACGAGGGTGGCTACACCTTC,CASSFSGNEGGYTF
.,14,TRBV7-6,TRBJ2-1,.,TGTGCCAGCAGCTTTGGGGGGTTCAACAATGAGCAGTTCTTC,CASSFGGFNNEQFF
TRBD1,15,TRBV6-1,TRBJ1-2,.,TGTGCCAGCAGTGAACCGGGACAGGGGAGCTATGGCTACACCTTC,CASSEPGQGSYGYTF
.,13,TRBV6-4,TRBJ1-5,.,TGTGCCAGCAGTGAGGAACGGGATCAGCCCCAGCATTTT,CASSEERDQPQHF
TRBD1,14,TRBV3-1/TRBV3-2,TRBJ2-1,.,TGTGCCAGCAGAGAGGGGGCGTCCTACAATGAGCAGTTCTTC,CASREGASYNEQFF
.,15,TRBV25-1,TRBJ1-5,.,TGTGCCAGCAGCGAATCCGTCCAAAACAGACAGCCCCAGCATTTT,CASSESVQNRQPQHF
TRBD1,13,TRBV6-4,TRBJ1-2,.,TGTGCCAGCAGACCCGACAGGGACTATGGCTACACCTTC,CASRPDRDYGYTF
.,14,TRBV2,TRBJ1-4,.,TGTGCCAGCAGTTACGGCAGGGGTAATGAAAAACTGTTTTTT,CASSYGRGNEKLFF
.,16,TRBV27,TRBJ2-7,.,TGTGCCAGCAGCAAGGAAAGAGGAGGGCCGTCCTACGAGCAGTACTTC,CASSKERGGPSYEQYF
.,16,TRBV4-3,TRBJ2-2,.,TGCGCCAGCAGCCAATTAGGAACAGGTATCACCGGGGAGCTGTTTTTT,CASSQLGTGITGELFF
.,21,TRBV19,TRBJ1-4,.,TGTGCCAGTAGTACCCCAGGGCAGACCGAAATGAAAATGGTCTTTGGGAAAAAACTGTTTTTT,CASSTPGQTEMKMVFGKKLFF
TRBD1,11,TRBV29-1,TRBJ1-4,.,TGCAACCGGGACAGGGATGAAAAACTGTTTTTT,CNRDRDEKLFF
TRBD1,15,TRBV4-2,TRBJ2-5,few,TGTGCCAGCAGCCAAGGAACAGGGGAAGGGGAGACCCAGTACTTC,CASSQGTGEGETQYF
.,14,TRBV7-2,TRBJ2-7,.,TGTGCCAGCAGCTTAGGGCGGGGGCTCGCCGAGCAGTACTTC,CASSLGRGLAEQYF
.,13,TRBV6-5,TRBJ2-7,.,TGTGCCAGCACCTCCCTTTTCACTCCCGAGCAGTACTTC,CASTSLFTPEQYF
.,14,TRBV7-9,TRBJ1-1,few,TGTGCCAGCAGCCAACCCTGGGGGGACACTGAAGCTTTCTTT,CASSQPWGDTEAFF
TRBD2,14,TRBV2,TRBJ2-3,.,TGTGCCAGCAGTTCTGGACTAGCGCCAGATACGCAGTATTTT,CASSSGLAPDTQYF